These 30 T cell receptor beta chains originate from one sample sequenced in a study of blood T cell repertoires in COVID-19. The data were produced by immunoSEQ multiplex PCR, yet TCRdb's version contains in-frame clones alone and is incomplete. The table has just under 250,000 clones, approximately 83% seen once; the top ten hold approximately 3%. Source material: peripheral blood. The receptors here all came from a young woman who had recovered from COVID-19.

The sample holds a few counts of this clone. The J gene is TRBJ2-5, the V gene TRBV2; 9 nucleotides match TRBD2. Germline values: CDR1 SNHLY, CDR2 FYNNEI. The CDR3 has 16 residues. V lost 6 bases, J lost 1 base, and 9 bases stayed unmatched. For the CDR3, the DNA is TGTGCCAGCAGAACGGGACTAGCACTATTCCAAGAGACCCAGTACTTC. This encodes CASRTGLALFQETQYF.

V usage is TRBV2 and J usage is TRBJ2-1; 10 nucleotides match TRBD2. The CDR3 consists of 16 residues. V gave up 6 bases and J gave up 4 bases; unmatched junction bases: 9. Germline V CDR1 and CDR2: SNHLY, FYNNEI. The CDR3 loop reads CASSPLAGLLYNEQFF. CDR3 sequence (DNA): TGTGCCAGCAGCCCACTAGCGGGGTTATTATACAATGAGCAGTTCTTC.

The chain links TRBV7-9 to TRBJ1-6; D unresolved. This CDR3 comprises 17 residues. V lost 3 bases and J lost 0, with 12 bases in between. CDR1 is SEHNR, CDR2 FQNEAQ, per germline (reference sequence). The CDR3 bases are TGTGCCAGCAGCTTTTTTGTGGAGGACTCCTATAATTCACCCCTCCACTTT. This gives the protein CASSFFVEDSYNSPLHF.

This rearrangement joins TRBV6-2 or TRBV6-3 to TRBJ2-5; TRBD1 matches at 8 bases. This CDR3 contains 17 residues. CDR1 is MNHEY, CDR2 SVGEGT, per germline. With 2 bases clipped from V and 5 bases from J, the junction kept 13 bases outside the gene matches. CDR3 residues: CASSYTLSPGGEETQYF. The CDR3 nucleotides are TGTGCCAGCAGTTACACGCTTTCACCAGGGGGCGAGGAGACCCAGTACTTC.

This clone was counted only a few times. V gene TRBV30 combines with J gene TRBJ1-2; no definite D call. The CDR3 is 10 amino acids. The germline V gene encodes CDR1 GTSNPN and CDR2 SVGIG (reference sequence). V lost 7 bases and J 8 bases, leaving 11 bases between the germline ends. DNA of the CDR3: TGTGCCTCCGCGGTGCGAGGCTACACCTTC. Translation: CASAVRGYTF. Looking up the rest from reference TRBV30 and TRBJ1-2 gives the full variable domain: SQTIHQWPATLVQPVGSPLSLECTVEGTSNPNLYWYRQAAGRGLQLLFYSVGIGQISSEVPQNLSASRPQDRQFILSSKKLLLSDSGFYLCASAVRGYTFGSGTRLTVV.

This chain connects TRBV10-3 to TRBJ1-3; maybe TRBD1 (5 bases). Germline CDR1 reads ENHRY; CDR2 reads SYGVKD. Trimming cost V 1 base and J 0 bases, with 13 bases left between them. The CDR3 has 17 amino acids. This CDR3 is CAISELDSQISGNTIYF. The CDR3 DNA reads TGTGCCATCAGTGAGTTAGACAGCCAAATCTCTGGAAACACCATATATTTT.

J is TRBJ2-5 and V is TRBV9, with 8 bases identical to TRBD2. The CDR3 is 14 residues long. Trimming took 5 bases from V and 3 from J; bases not matched to a gene: 6. From germline, CDR1 is SGDLS and CDR2 YYNGEE. The CDR3 DNA sequence: TGTGCCAGCAGGACAACTAGCGGAAAAGAGACCCAGTACTTC. Its protein product is CASRTTSGKETQYF. The variable domain in full, completed from reference TRBV9 and TRBJ2-5, reads DSGVTQTPKHLITATGQRVTLRCSPRSGDLSVYWYQQSLDQGLQFLIQYYNGEERAKGNILERFSAQQFPDLHSELNLSSLELGDSALYFCASRTTSGKETQYFGPGTRLLVL.

This clone was counted a single time. V is TRBV12-3 or TRBV12-4 and J is TRBJ1-1, with D possibly TRBD1 on 5 matching bases. The CDR3 spans 13 residues. The ends were cut back, 5 bases at V and 7 bases at J, with 14 bases in the middle. CDR3 region: CASSRGGSGEAFF. CDR3 bases: TGTGCCAGCAGTCGTGGGGGGAGTGGTGAAGCTTTCTTT.

With regard to this clone: A much bigger clone sits one base away, suggesting this may be a read error. The chain links TRBV5-6 to TRBJ2-7; no clear D. The V end lost 4 bases, the J end lost 3 bases, and 5 bases lay between the germline ends. Germline V CDR1 and CDR2: SGHDT, YYEEEE. The CDR3 totals 11 residues. The DNA of the CDR3 is TGTGCCAGCAGCCGAGACTACGAGCAGTACTTC. This encodes CASSRDYEQYF.

In its sample, this clone was seen once. The gene calls are TRBV5-5 and TRBJ1-5; no definite D call. Germline V gene data show CDR1 as SGHKS and CDR2 as YYEKEE (reference sequence). V was pared by 4 bases and J by 9 bases, with 23 bases between. The CDR3 totals 16 residues. The CDR3 DNA reads as TGTGCCAGCAGCCGACGATTAACGCGGGATTTCGGGCCCCAGCATTTT. Protein product: CASSRRLTRDFGPQHF.

This clone was observed a single time. The chain joins TRBV30 to TRBJ1-2, with a weak D call TRBD1 (6 bases). CDR1 GTSNPN and CDR2 SVGIG come from the germline V gene (reference sequence). V was shortened by 2 bases and J by 6 bases, with 13 bases between the two germline ends. The CDR3 length is 13 residues. CDR3 residues: CAWSTGIGDGYTF. CDR3 nucleotides: TGTGCCTGGAGTACAGGGATCGGGGATGGCTACACCTTC.

The rearrangement uses TRBV6-5 and TRBJ2-7; D is unresolved. CDR1 and CDR2 (germline): MNHEY, SVGAGI. Trimming cost V 2 bases and J 2 bases, with 7 bases left between them. This CDR3 has 13 amino acids. The CDR3, as DNA: TGTGCCAGCAGTTACCTCTCCCCCTACGAGCAGTACTTC. It encodes CASSYLSPYEQYF.

With respect to this clone: At the DNA level, this CDR3 is encoded by other sequences in the same sample as well. The rearrangement joins TRBV5-1 to TRBJ2-3, with no clear D. The V end lost 4 bases, the J end lost 3 bases, and 3 bases lay between the germline ends. Germline V gene lookup returns CDR1 SGHRS and CDR2 YFSETQ. The CDR3 is 11 residues long. The CDR3 sequence is CASSLTDTQYF. The CDR3 coding sequence is TGCGCCAGCAGCCTAACAGATACGCAGTATTTT.

A single count supports this clone. The chain is built from TRBV19 and TRBJ2-4; D ambiguous. V was cut by 7 bases and J by 0 bases, with 10 bases left in between. The CDR3 covers 14 residues. The germline CDR1 and CDR2 sequences are LNHDA and SQIVND (reference sequence). CDR3 nucleotides: TGTGCCAGTAACGCAGAATTAGCCAAAAACATTCAGTACTTC. Translated, it gives CASNAELAKNIQYF.

The chain couples TRBV10-3 to TRBJ2-5; D might be TRBD2 (7 bases). This CDR3 is built from 14 residues. Germline V CDR1 and CDR2: ENHRY, SYGVKD. V lost 10 bases, J lost 5 bases, and 20 bases lay in between. CDR3 coding DNA: TGTGCCACCCGTCCGGGGGGCACAAGGGAGACCCAGTACTTC. It is translated as CATRPGGTRETQYF.

The chain employs TRBV19 and TRBJ2-7; TRBD1 agrees at 9 bases. The length of the CDR3 is 14 residues. The V segment lost 6 bases and the J segment 3 bases; nucleotides outside the gene matches: 6. The germline V gene has CDR1 LNHDA and CDR2 SQIVND (reference sequence). CDR3 sequence (DNA): TGTGCCAGTAGCAACCGGGACAGGGACTACGAGCAGTACTTC. It yields the protein CASSNRDRDYEQYF.

This clone is a singleton in its sample. The chain uses TRBV19 and TRBJ2-3; D perhaps matches TRBD1 (6 bases). The CDR3 sequence is 15 residues long. V dropped 6 bases and J dropped 0 bases, with 13 bases sitting between them. CDR1 and CDR2 from the germline V gene are LNHDA and SQIVND (reference sequence). In DNA, the CDR3 is TGTGCCAGTAGCGGGGCAGGGGTAAGCACAGATACGCAGTATTTT. Amino acid sequence: CASSGAGVSTDTQYF.

The J gene is TRBJ2-2, the V gene TRBV5-1; D gene uncertain. Between the trimmed V and J ends, which lost 0 bases and 0 bases, there was a span of 6 bases. This CDR3 spans 15 amino acids. The germline gives CDR1 SGHRS, CDR2 YFSETQ. The CDR3 reads CASSLEQPNTGELFF. The CDR3 DNA reads as TGCGCCAGCAGCTTGGAACAGCCGAACACCGGGGAGCTGTTTTTT.

This clone was recorded only once. The chain employs TRBV10-3 and TRBJ2-5, with 11 positions matching TRBD2. Germline CDR1 and CDR2: ENHRY and SYGVKD. This CDR3 spans 14 amino acids. Trimming removed 6 bases from V and 2 bases from J; junction bases left unmatched: 2. For the CDR3, the DNA is TGTGCCATCAGATCTAGCGGGGGGCAAGAGACCCAGTACTTC. Translating gives CAIRSSGGQETQYF.

The chain is built from TRBV2 and TRBJ1-6; D not resolved. CDR1 and CDR2 from the germline V gene are SNHLY and FYNNEI. Between the trimmed V and J ends, which lost 7 bases and 0 bases, there was a span of 13 bases. The CDR3 covers 16 residues. The CDR3 nucleotides read TGTGCCAGCATCCTGTCGCTGAGCTCCTATAATTCACCCCTCCACTTT. Residues: CASILSLSSYNSPLHF. The variable domain in full, completed from reference TRBV2 and TRBJ1-6, reads EPEVTQTPSHQVTQMGQEVILRCVPISNHLYFYWYRQILGQKVEFLVSFYNNEISEKSEIFDDQFSVERPDGSNFTLKIRSTKLEDSAMYFCASILSLSSYNSPLHFGNGTRLTVT.

This clone was seen only a few times. This chain joins TRBV7-9 and TRBJ2-7, with D tentatively TRBD1 (6 bases). This CDR3 is 15 amino acids long. The germline V gene encodes CDR1 SEHNR and CDR2 FQNEAQ (reference sequence). Trimming took off 7 bases at V and 7 bases at J, with 23 bases between the two ends. CDR3 in amino acids: CASTITLPGVSEQYF. CDR3 bases: TGTGCCAGCACAATAACCCTACCAGGGGTGAGTGAGCAGTACTTC.

The V gene is TRBV19, the J gene TRBJ2-5; D may be TRBD2 (5 bases). Per the germline V gene, CDR1 is LNHDA and CDR2 is SQIVND (reference sequence). V shed 9 bases and J shed 0 bases, with 8 bases lying between them. This CDR3 comprises 12 residues. CDR3 region: CASGNNQETQYF. The CDR3 DNA follows: TGTGCCAGCGGGAACAACCAAGAGACCCAGTACTTC. Filled out from reference TRBV19 and TRBJ2-5, the complete variable domain reads DGGITQSPKYLFRKEGQNVTLSCEQNLNHDAMYWYRQDPGQGLRLIYYSQIVNDFQKGDIAEGYSVSREKKESFPLTVTSAQKNPTAFYLCASGNNQETQYFGPGTRLLVL.

V usage is TRBV6-4 and J usage is TRBJ1-5; D ambiguous. The V end was cut by 8 bases, the J end by 7 bases, with 12 bases between. This CDR3 region has 12 residues. The germline V gene encodes CDR1 MRHNA and CDR2 SNTAGT. The DNA for the CDR3 is TGTGCCAGCGCTTCGCGCCGACAGCCCCAGCATTTT. The encoded protein is CASASRRQPQHF.

The chain has TRBV12-3 or TRBV12-4 and TRBJ1-6; D ambiguous. V was trimmed by 1 base and J by 11 bases, leaving 6 bases between them. This CDR3 comprises 12 residues. The CDR3 sequence: CASSLVGAPLHF. The DNA of the CDR3 is TGTGCCAGCAGTTTAGTCGGGGCACCCCTCCACTTT.

V gene TRBV2 combines with J gene TRBJ1-2, with 8 bases matching TRBD1. This CDR3 spans 14 amino acids. The V gene's germline CDR1 is SNHLY and CDR2 FYNNEI. V was clipped by 7 bases and J by 4 bases; unmatched bases: 8. The DNA for the CDR3 is TGTGCCAGCACGCCCCAGGGGGCTACCTATGGCTACACCTTC. Residues: CASTPQGATYGYTF.

The V and J genes are TRBV6-5 and TRBJ1-2, with 7 nucleotides matching TRBD1. Germline CDR1 MNHEY, CDR2 SVGAGI. The junction had 7 bases not matched to a gene; V was cut back by 0 bases and J by 3 bases. The CDR3 covers 16 residues. The CDR3 reads CASSYSRGGVDYGYTF. CDR3 sequence (DNA): TGTGCCAGCAGTTACTCGAGAGGGGGCGTCGACTATGGCTACACCTTC.

The gene calls are TRBV2 and TRBJ2-2, with D hard to call. V was cut by 5 bases and J by 5 bases, with 6 bases left in between. Germline loops: CDR1 SNHLY, CDR2 FYNNEI. The CDR3 spans 12 residues. For the CDR3, the DNA is TGTGCCAGCAGTTCAGGTACCGGGGAGCTGTTTTTT. Its translation: CASSSGTGELFF.

The V gene is TRBV7-2, the J gene TRBJ2-7, with a weak D call TRBD1 (6 bases). The V end lost 1 base, the J end lost 0 bases, and 13 bases lay between the germline ends. The germline CDR1 and CDR2 sequences are SGHTA and FQGNSA. The CDR3 is 16 residues long. The CDR3 loop is CASSLDSTGSSYEQYF. The CDR3 nucleotides read TGTGCCAGCAGCTTAGACTCAACAGGGAGCTCCTACGAGCAGTACTTC.

The sample holds one count of this clone. The rearrangement links TRBV11-2 to TRBJ2-1; 11 bases match TRBD2. Germline V gene sequence: CDR1 SGHAT, CDR2 FQNNGV. The CDR3 loop spans 18 amino acids. J gave up 3 bases and V 4 bases, and 11 bases lay outside the gene matches. Here the CDR3 reads CASSSYSGGAAVYNEQFF. The CDR3 region has the DNA TGTGCCAGCAGCTCTTATAGCGGGGGGGCTGCTGTCTACAATGAGCAGTTCTTC.

The chain uses TRBV5-1 and TRBJ1-2; D might be TRBD1 (6 bases). The CDR3 has 15 amino acids. Trimming removed 4 bases at V and 6 bases at J, with 19 bases between. The germline CDR1 and CDR2 sequences are SGHRS and YFSETQ. CDR3 sequence (DNA): TGCGCCAGCAGCCCGAGGGGGGGCGCGGCGGATGGCTACACCTTC. The encoded protein is CASSPRGGAADGYTF.